The rows below give T cell receptor beta chains drawn from one sample of a study of blood T cell repertoires in COVID-19. TCRdb keeps only in-frame clones here, not all; method: immunoSEQ multiplex PCR. Of more than 65,000 clones in the sample, around 83% were seen once. Sequenced sample: peripheral blood. These receptors were taken from a man aged 25-40 years with COVID-19, enrolled during active disease. Each CDR3 is given without its conserved first and last residue. Each record gives: V gene, CDR3 length, J gene, CDR3 protein.

v_gene: TRBV27
len: 11
j_gene: TRBJ2-7
CDR3aa: ASSWAKTYEQY

v_gene: TRBV9
len: 13
j_gene: TRBJ1-2
CDR3aa: ASSVGQGQNYGYT

v_gene: TRBV6-1
len: 15
j_gene: TRBJ2-3
CDR3aa: ASSEFVTGGATDTQY

v_gene: TRBV4-3
len: 14
j_gene: TRBJ2-2
CDR3aa: ASSHLSGQGTGELF

v_gene: TRBV28
len: 8
j_gene: TRBJ2-1
CDR3aa: AHGRNEQF

v_gene: TRBV27
len: 15
j_gene: TRBJ1-5
CDR3aa: ASSLIGGAGVNQPQH

v_gene: TRBV4-2
len: 14
j_gene: TRBJ1-3
CDR3aa: ASSQEDRGSGNTIY

v_gene: TRBV18
len: 12
j_gene: TRBJ1-1
CDR3aa: ASSPQGANTEAF

v_gene: TRBV9
len: 13
j_gene: TRBJ2-7
CDR3aa: ASSVDGTAAYEQY

v_gene: TRBV27
len: 12
j_gene: TRBJ2-7
CDR3aa: ASSLWGGWDEQY

v_gene: TRBV14
len: 13
j_gene: TRBJ2-2
CDR3aa: ASSRITGSPGELF

v_gene: TRBV28
len: 10
j_gene: TRBJ1-1
CDR3aa: ASSLGQTEAF

v_gene: TRBV2
len: 13
j_gene: TRBJ1-1
CDR3aa: ASSELGRGQTEAF

v_gene: TRBV5-1
len: 14
j_gene: TRBJ1-2
CDR3aa: ASSLDGTGGSYGYT

v_gene: TRBV11-3
len: 12
j_gene: TRBJ2-1
CDR3aa: ASSLVPGGTEQF

v_gene: TRBV29-1
len: 10
j_gene: TRBJ1-2
CDR3aa: SVGSVNYGYT

v_gene: TRBV2
len: 10
j_gene: TRBJ1-3
CDR3aa: AGRDSGNTIY

v_gene: TRBV2
len: 13
j_gene: TRBJ1-2
CDR3aa: ASSETGYANYGYT

v_gene: TRBV5-4
len: 13
j_gene: TRBJ1-1
CDR3aa: ASIIRGLTNTEAF

v_gene: TRBV19
len: 12
j_gene: TRBJ2-4
CDR3aa: ASRGTGTKNIQY

v_gene: TRBV7-2
len: 11
j_gene: TRBJ2-3
CDR3aa: ASSLYSTDTQY

v_gene: TRBV24-1
len: 14
j_gene: TRBJ2-1
CDR3aa: ATSETLAGSYNEQF

v_gene: TRBV7-2
len: 13
j_gene: TRBJ2-5
CDR3aa: ASSLRGGVSETQY

v_gene: TRBV5-1
len: 13
j_gene: TRBJ1-2
CDR3aa: ASSQGGGTNYGYT

v_gene: TRBV2
len: 11
j_gene: TRBJ1-5
CDR3aa: ASSDRGNQPQH

v_gene: TRBV6-6
len: 11
j_gene: TRBJ1-2
CDR3aa: ASSQTDNYGYT

v_gene: TRBV10-1
len: 13
j_gene: TRBJ2-1
CDR3aa: ASSERPSGYNEQF

v_gene: TRBV9
len: 13
j_gene: TRBJ2-3
CDR3aa: ASSVRDRDTDTQY

v_gene: TRBV25-1
len: 9
j_gene: TRBJ1-1
CDR3aa: ASIRGQEAF

v_gene: TRBV7-2
len: 16
j_gene: TRBJ1-5
CDR3aa: ASSLAQSGLRSNQPQH

v_gene: TRBV7-3
len: 13
j_gene: TRBJ2-3
CDR3aa: ASSLGQGVPDTQY

v_gene: TRBV9
len: 13
j_gene: TRBJ2-2
CDR3aa: ARNPGQGITGELF